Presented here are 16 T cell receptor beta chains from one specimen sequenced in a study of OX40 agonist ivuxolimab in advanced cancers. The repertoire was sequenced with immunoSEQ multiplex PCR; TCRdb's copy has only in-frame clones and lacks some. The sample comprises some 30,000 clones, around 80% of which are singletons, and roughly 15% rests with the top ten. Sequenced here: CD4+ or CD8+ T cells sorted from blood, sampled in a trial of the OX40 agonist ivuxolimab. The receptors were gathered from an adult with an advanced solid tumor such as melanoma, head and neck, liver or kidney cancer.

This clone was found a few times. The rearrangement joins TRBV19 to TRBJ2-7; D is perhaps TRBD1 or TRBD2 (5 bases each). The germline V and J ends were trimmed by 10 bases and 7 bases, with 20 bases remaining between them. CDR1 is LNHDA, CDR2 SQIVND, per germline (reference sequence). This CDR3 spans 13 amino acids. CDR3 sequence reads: CATQTGTPREQYF. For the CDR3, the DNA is TGTGCCACCCAAACCGGGACCCCGAGGGAGCAGTACTTC.

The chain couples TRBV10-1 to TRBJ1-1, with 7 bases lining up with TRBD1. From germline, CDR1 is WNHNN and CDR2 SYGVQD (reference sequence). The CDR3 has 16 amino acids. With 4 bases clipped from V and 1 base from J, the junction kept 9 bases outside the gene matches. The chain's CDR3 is CASSVGAGGSNTEAFF. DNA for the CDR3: TGCGCCAGCAGTGTAGGGGCAGGGGGATCGAACACTGAAGCTTTCTTT.

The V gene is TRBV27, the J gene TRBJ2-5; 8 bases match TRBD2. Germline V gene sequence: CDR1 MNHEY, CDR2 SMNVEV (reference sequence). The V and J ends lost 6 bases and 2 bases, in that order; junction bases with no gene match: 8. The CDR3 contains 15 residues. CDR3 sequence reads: CASRRGGPLQETQYF. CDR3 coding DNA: TGTGCCAGCAGACGCGGGGGGCCCTTACAAGAGACCCAGTACTTC.

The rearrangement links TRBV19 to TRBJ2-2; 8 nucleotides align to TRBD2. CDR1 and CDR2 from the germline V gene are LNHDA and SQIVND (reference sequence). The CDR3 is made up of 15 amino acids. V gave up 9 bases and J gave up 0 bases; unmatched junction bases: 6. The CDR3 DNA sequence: TGTGCCAGCCAAAGCGGGGGCGCGAACACCGGGGAGCTGTTTTTT. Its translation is CASQSGGANTGELFF.

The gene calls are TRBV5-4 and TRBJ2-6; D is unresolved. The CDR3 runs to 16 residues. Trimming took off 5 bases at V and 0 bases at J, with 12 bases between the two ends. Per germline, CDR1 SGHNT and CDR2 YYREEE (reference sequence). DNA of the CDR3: TGTGCCAGCAGGTCGTCTTTGGTCTCTGGGGCCAACGTCCTGACTTTC. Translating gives CASRSSLVSGANVLTF.

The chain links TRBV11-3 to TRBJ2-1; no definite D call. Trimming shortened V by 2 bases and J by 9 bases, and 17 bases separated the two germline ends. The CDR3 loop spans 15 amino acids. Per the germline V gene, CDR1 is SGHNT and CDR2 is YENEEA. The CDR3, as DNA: TGTGCCAGCAGCTTACGCTCGAGAACTGACGGTGAGCAGTTCTTC. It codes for CASSLRSRTDGEQFF.

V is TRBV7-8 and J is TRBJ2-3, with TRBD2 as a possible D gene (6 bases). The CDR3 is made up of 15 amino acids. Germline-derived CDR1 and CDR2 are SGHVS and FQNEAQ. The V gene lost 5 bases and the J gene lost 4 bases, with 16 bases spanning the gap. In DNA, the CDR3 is TGTGCCAGCAGCCCCCGGGGGAGGTCTGCAGATACGCAGTATTTT. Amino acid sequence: CASSPRGRSADTQYF.

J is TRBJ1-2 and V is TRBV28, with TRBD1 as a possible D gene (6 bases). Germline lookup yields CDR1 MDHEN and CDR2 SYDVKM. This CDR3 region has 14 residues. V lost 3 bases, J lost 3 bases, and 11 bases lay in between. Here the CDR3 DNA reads TGTGCCAGCAGTTTCCAGGGGCAGTACTATGGCTACACCTTC. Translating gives CASSFQGQYYGYTF.

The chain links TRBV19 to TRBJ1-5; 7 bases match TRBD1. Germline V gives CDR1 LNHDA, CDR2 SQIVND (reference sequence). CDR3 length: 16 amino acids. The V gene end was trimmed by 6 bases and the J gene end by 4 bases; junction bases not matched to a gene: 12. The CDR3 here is CASSSIRGQSNQPQHF. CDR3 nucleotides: TGTGCCAGTAGCTCAATTCGGGGACAGTCAAATCAGCCCCAGCATTTT.

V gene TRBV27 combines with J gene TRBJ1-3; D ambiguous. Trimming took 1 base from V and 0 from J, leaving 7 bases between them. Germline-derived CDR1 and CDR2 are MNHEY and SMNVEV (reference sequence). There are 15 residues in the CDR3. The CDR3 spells CASSLYGTSGNTIYF. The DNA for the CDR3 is TGTGCCAGCAGTTTATACGGTACCTCTGGAAACACCATATATTTT.

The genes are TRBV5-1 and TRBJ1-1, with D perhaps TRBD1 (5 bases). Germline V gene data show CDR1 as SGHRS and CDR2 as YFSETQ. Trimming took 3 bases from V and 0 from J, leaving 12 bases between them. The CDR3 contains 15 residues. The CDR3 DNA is TGCGCCAGCAGCTCCATCCCAGGGATGAACACTGAAGCTTTCTTT. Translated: CASSSIPGMNTEAFF.

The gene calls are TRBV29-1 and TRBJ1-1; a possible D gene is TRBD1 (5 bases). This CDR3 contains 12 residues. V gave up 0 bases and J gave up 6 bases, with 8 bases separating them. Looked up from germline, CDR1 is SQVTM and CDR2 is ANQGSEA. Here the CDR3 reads CSVEEGRPEAFF. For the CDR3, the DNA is TGCAGCGTTGAAGAGGGGCGGCCTGAAGCTTTCTTT.

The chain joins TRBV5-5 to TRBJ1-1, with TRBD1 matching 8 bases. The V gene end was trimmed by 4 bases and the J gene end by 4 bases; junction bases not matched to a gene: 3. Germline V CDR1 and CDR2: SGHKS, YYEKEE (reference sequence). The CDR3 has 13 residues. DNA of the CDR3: TGTGCCAGCAGCCTTACAGGGGGCACTGAAGCTTTCTTT. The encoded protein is CASSLTGGTEAFF.

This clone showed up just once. The CDR3 loop reads CASSLDGRPQNTQYF. CDR3 DNA sequence: TGTGCCAGCAGCTTAGACGGGAGGCCACAGAATACGCAGTATTTT. This chain joins TRBV7-2 and TRBJ2-3, with 7 bases lining up with TRBD2. The CDR3 length is 15 residues. The trim removed 1 base at V and 7 bases at J, leaving 8 bases unmatched. CDR1 and CDR2 from the germline V gene are SGHTA and FQGNSA.

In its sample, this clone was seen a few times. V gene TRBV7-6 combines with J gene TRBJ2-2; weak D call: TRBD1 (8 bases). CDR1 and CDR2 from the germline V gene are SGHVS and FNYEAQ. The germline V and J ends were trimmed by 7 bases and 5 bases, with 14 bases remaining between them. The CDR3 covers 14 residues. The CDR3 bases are TGTGCCAGCAATCTACAGGGGGGGACCGGGGAGCTGTTTTTT. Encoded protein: CASNLQGGTGELFF.

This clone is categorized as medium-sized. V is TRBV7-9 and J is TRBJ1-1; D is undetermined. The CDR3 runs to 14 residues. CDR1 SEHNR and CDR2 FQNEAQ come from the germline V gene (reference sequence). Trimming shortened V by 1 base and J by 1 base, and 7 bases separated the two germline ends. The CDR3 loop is CASSLGITNTEAFF. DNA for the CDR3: TGTGCCAGCAGCTTAGGCATAACGAACACTGAAGCTTTCTTT.